The clone carrying this T cell receptor beta chain was found once. The entry originates in a study of CD8 T cells in Susac syndrome. TCR beta from blood CD8+ and CD4+ T cells was sequenced. Healthy donors matched for age and sex were used as controls. Negative isolation yielded CD8+ and CD4+ T cells; FACS enriched TEMRA cells. Per the germline V gene, CDR1 is SQVTM and CDR2 is ANQGSEA. CDR3 length equals 11 residues. Trimming removed 4 bases at V and 6 bases at J, with 7 bases between. RNA was extracted with the RNeasy kit, and a quantity of 0.5 to 1 ug was reverse transcribed using random hexamers. From the immunoSEQ multiplex PCR reads, TCRdb called clonotypes with MiXCR, one entry per CDR3 protein. The top ten hold approximately 0.12% of the sample, which has some 120,000 distinct CDR3 sequences, 90% to 95% seen once.

Sequencing used CD4+ T cells from PBMCs. The sequence came from a human donor in good health. The genes are TRBV29-1 and TRBJ2-1; D ambiguous. CDR3 protein: CSVAAFNEQFF. In DNA form, the CDR3 reads TGCAGCGTTGCAGCATTCAATGAGCAGTTCTTC.